This T cell receptor beta chain originates from a study of OX40 agonist ivuxolimab in advanced cancers. Study background: Patients receiving dose escalation had hepatocellular carcinoma, melanoma, renal cell or head and neck cancer.

Collection of blood occurred at baseline, at cycle 4 day 1, and at cycle 7 day 1. General study results and limits: The specificity for antigen of the expanded peripheral T cells was not determined.

Sequencing was performed with immunoSEQ multiplex PCR; in TCRdb, only in-frame clones are kept and a portion is missing. The sample holds under 100,000 clones, about 80% seen once. Remarks on this clone: As yet, its antigen is unknown.

The receptor's source is an adult with an advanced solid tumor such as melanoma, head and neck, liver or kidney cancer. This specimen consisted of CD4+ or CD8+ T cells sorted from blood, obtained in a trial of the OX40 agonist ivuxolimab.

The CDR3 is CSVDRGPSGELFF. The CDR3 nucleotides read TGCAGCGTTGACAGGGGGCCCTCCGGGGAGCTGTTTTTT. The chain combines TRBV29-1 with TRBJ2-2; 8 positions agree with TRBD1. The trim removed 3 bases at V and 6 bases at J, leaving 3 bases unmatched. From germline, CDR1 is SQVTM and CDR2 ANQGSEA. This CDR3 is 13 amino acids long.